This T cell receptor (beta chain) was retrieved from a study of CD8 T cells in ankylosing spondylitis. The junction had 6 bases not matched to a gene; V was cut back by 0 bases and J by 4 bases. CDR3 length equals 16 residues. Germline CDR1 reads SGHRS; CDR2 reads YFSETQ. For this clonotype: Its cognate antigen is unknown.

From the 5' RACE reads, TCRdb called clonotypes with MiXCR, one entry per CDR3 protein. This table holds about 440,000 distinct CDR3 sequences, roughly 15% found once. Study observations and caveats: Clones tied to disease were said to be significantly enriched in matched ankylosing spondylitis synovial fluid. Seemingly distinctive of ankylosing spondylitis blood was a TCR beta motif formed by eight highly homologous variants. Earlier work had already found some motif variants in reactive arthritis synovial fluid and blood.

The receptor comes from a male donor with ankylosing spondylitis. What was sequenced was blood, either unsorted or a sorted T cell fraction (not recorded which). V gene TRBV5-1 combines with J gene TRBJ2-1, with TRBD2 matching 8 bases. The DNA of the CDR3 is TGCGCCAGCAGCTTGGAAGCGGGAGCGAGGTACAATGAGCAGTTCTTC. It translates to CASSLEAGARYNEQFF.